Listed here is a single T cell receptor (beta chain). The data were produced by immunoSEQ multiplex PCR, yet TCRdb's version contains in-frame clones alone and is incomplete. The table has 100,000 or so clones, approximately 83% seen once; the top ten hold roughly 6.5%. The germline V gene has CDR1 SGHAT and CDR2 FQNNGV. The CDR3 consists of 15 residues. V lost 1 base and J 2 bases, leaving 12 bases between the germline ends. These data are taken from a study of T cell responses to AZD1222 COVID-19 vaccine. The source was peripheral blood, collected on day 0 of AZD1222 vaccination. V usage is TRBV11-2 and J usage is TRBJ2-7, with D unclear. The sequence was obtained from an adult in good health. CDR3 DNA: TGTGCCAGCAGCTTAGCCCCAACAGTCACCTACGAGCAGTACTTC. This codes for CASSLAPTVTYEQYF.